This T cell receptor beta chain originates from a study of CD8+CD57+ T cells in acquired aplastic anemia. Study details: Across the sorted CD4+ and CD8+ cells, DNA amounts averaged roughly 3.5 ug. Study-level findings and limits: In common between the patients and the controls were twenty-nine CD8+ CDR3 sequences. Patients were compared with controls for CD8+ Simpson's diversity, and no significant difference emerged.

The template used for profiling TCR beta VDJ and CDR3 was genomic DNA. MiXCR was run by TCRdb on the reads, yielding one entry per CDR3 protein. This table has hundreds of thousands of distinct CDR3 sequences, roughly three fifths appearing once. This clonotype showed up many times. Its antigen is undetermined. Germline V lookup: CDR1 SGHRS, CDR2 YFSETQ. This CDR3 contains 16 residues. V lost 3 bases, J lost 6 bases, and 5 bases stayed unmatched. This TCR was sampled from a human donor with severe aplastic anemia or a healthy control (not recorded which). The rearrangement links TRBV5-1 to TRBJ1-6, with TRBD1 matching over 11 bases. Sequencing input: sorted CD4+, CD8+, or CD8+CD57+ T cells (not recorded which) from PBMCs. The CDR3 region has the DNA TGCGCCAGCAGCTATGGACAGGGGGCATTTAATTCACCCCTCCACTTT. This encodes CASSYGQGAFNSPLHF.